This T cell receptor beta chain was captured by sequencing in a study of monozygotic twins with inflammatory bowel disease. Notes on the study in general: The data gave no support to a single strong IBD-associated signal or clonotype.

In regard to this clonotype: Its antigen is as yet unknown.

CDR1 MNHEY and CDR2 SMNVEV come from the germline V gene (reference sequence). The CDR3 sequence is 17 residues long. TCRdb reanalyzed the 5' RACE reads and collapses them to one entry per CDR3 protein, without DNA. This listing includes about 380,000 distinct CDR3 sequences. The J gene is TRBJ2-2, the V gene TRBV27; TCRdb's D call of TRBD1 is untestable without DNA. The origin of this receptor is a human donor with ulcerative colitis or Crohn's disease, or a healthy co-twin of an affected twin (not recorded which). The sequenced sample was blood. This chain's CDR3 is CATRGQGAFVGTGELFF.